The 3 T cell receptor beta chains given below trace back to one sample, sequenced in a study of blood T cell repertoires in COVID-19. The method was immunoSEQ multiplex PCR; TCRdb's version includes in-frame clones alone and lacks a portion of them. The table includes some 250,000 clones, around 89% detected once. The sequencing input was PBMCs or T cells enriched from blood (not recorded which). The receptor source for this set is a man aged 35 to 55 who had recovered from COVID-19.

J is TRBJ1-6 and V is TRBV3-1 (or the pseudogene TRBV3-2); 8 bases are a match to TRBD1. The CDR3 has 14 amino acids. J was trimmed by 8 bases and V by 4 bases; bases with no gene match: 4. Germline V CDR1 and CDR2: LGHDT, YNNKEL (reference sequence). The CDR3 loop is CASSLGTGDSPLHF. For the CDR3, the DNA is TGTGCCAGCAGCCTCGGGACAGGAGATTCACCCCTCCACTTT.

This chain links TRBV28 with TRBJ2-1, with a tentative D call TRBD2 (6 bases). This CDR3 comprises 17 residues. The germline V gene encodes CDR1 MDHEN and CDR2 SYDVKM. Trimming left V 5 bases short and J 7 bases short, with 24 bases between. As DNA, the CDR3 is TGTGCCAGCAGTGAAATCTCTAGCGCCGCTCGGGGGAATGAGCAGTTCTTC. Translated, it gives CASSEISSAARGNEQFF.

The chain couples TRBV6-2 or TRBV6-3 to TRBJ1-1, with TRBD1 identical over 7 bases. Germline CDR1 and CDR2: MNHEY and SVGEGT. CDR3 length equals 13 residues. With V trimmed by 6 bases and J by 3 bases, 4 bases remained unmatched. CDR3 sequence: CASSQGGDTEAFF. CDR3 bases: TGTGCCAGCAGCCAGGGGGGGGACACTGAAGCTTTCTTT.